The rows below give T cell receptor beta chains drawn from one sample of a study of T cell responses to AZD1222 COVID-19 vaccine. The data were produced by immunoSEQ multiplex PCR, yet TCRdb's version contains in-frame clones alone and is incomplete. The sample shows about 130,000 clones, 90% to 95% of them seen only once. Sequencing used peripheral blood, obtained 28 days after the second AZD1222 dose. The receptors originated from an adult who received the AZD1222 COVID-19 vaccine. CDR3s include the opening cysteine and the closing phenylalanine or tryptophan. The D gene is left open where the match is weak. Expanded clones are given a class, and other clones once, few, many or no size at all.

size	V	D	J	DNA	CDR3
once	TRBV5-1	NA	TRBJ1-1	TGCGCCAGCAGCTTGGGGGGGGCCGGGGACACTGAAGCTTTCTTT	CASSLGGAGDTEAFF
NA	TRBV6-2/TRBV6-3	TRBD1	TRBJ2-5	TGTGCCAGCAGCCCTCGGACAGGGGAACTGCAAGAGACCCAGTACTTC	CASSPRTGELQETQYF
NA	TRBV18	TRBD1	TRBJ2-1	TGTGCCAGCTCACCGGGACAGGGGCTGCGGGATGAGCAGTTCTTC	CASSPGQGLRDEQFF
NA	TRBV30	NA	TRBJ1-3	TGTGCCTGGAGTCTTCACCAGAGCTCTGGAAACACCATATATTTT	CAWSLHQSSGNTIYF
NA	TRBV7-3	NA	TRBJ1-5	TGTGCCAGCAGCCCTGGGGAGGGAGGAGGGCCCCAGCATTTT	CASSPGEGGGPQHF
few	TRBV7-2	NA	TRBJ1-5	TGTGCCAGCAGCTTAGGTCCGTGGACCCAGCATTTT	CASSLGPWTQHF
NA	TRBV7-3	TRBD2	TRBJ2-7	TGTGCCAGCAGCCACGGCGGGGGCTACGAGCAGTACTTC	CASSHGGGYEQYF
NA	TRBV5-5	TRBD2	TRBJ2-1	TGTGCCAGCAGCCTAGCGGGGACAAATGAGCAGTTCTTC	CASSLAGTNEQFF
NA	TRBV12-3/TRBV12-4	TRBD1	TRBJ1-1	TGTGCCACCAACAGGGGATCGGGCACTGAAGCTTTCTTT	CATNRGSGTEAFF
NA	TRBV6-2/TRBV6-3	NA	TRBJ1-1	TGTGCCAGCAGTTATATACAAATGAACACTGAAGCTTTCTTT	CASSYIQMNTEAFF
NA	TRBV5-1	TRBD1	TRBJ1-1	TGCGCCAGCAGCTTGTTCGTCGCTGGACAGGGGTTGCTGGGCACTGAAGCTTTCTTT	CASSLFVAGQGLLGTEAFF
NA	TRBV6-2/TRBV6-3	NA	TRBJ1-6	TGTGCCAGCAGTTACCCAAAGGGCGCATCGAGCTCCTATAATTCACCCCTCCACTTT	CASSYPKGASSSYNSPLHF
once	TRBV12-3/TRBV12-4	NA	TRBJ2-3	TGTGCCAGCAGTTTTTTGGATACGCAGTATTTT	CASSFLDTQYF
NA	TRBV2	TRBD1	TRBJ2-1	TGTGCCAGCATCCGAAGGACAGGGGGTTACAATGAGCAGTTCTTC	CASIRRTGGYNEQFF
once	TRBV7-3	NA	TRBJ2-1	TGTGCCAGCAGCTTCGGGTCTCTCAATGAGCAGTTCTTC	CASSFGSLNEQFF
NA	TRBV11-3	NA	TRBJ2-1	TGTGCCAGCAGCGAGACGGATTACAATGAGCAGTTCTTC	CASSETDYNEQFF
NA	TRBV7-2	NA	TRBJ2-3	TGTGCCAGCAGACCCGCTAGCACAGATACGCAGTATTTT	CASRPASTDTQYF
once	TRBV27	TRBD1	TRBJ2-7	TGTGCCAGCAGTTTCGGGACAGGCTACGAGCAGTACTTC	CASSFGTGYEQYF
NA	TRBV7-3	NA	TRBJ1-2	TGTGCCAGCAGCTTAAACTCCTATGGGGGCTACACCTTC	CASSLNSYGGYTF
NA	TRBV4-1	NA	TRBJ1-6	TGCGCCAGCAGCCATTCTCGGACCACCACCGAAGGTCCCCTCCACTTT	CASSHSRTTTEGPLHF
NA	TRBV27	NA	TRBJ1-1	TGTGCCAGCAACCCTTCACCCCGGACGGACACTGAAGCTTTCTTT	CASNPSPRTDTEAFF
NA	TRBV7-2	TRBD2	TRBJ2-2	TGTGCCAGCAGCCCTTCTAGCGGGGGGGTCACCGGGGAGCTGTTTTTT	CASSPSSGGVTGELFF
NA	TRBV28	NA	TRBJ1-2	TGTGCCAGCAGTCTAGGTGGCTCAGACTATGGCTACACCTTC	CASSLGGSDYGYTF
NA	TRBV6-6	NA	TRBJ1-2	TGTGCCAGCAGTCCAGGCTGGACAGAGGCGGGCCCTGGCTACACCTTC	CASSPGWTEAGPGYTF
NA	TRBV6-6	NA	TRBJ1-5	TGTGCCAGCAGGACTTTCAATCAGCCCCAGCATTTT	CASRTFNQPQHF
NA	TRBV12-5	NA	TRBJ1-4	TGTGCTAGTGGTTTGGTACGAGTCAGGGGATATGAAAAACTGTTTTTT	CASGLVRVRGYEKLFF
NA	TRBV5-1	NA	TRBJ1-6	TGCGCCAGCAGCTTGGGGTGGGATTATAATTCACCCCTCCACTTT	CASSLGWDYNSPLHF
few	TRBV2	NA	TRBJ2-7	TGTGCCAGCAGTGAATCGGACGAGCAGTACTTC	CASSESDEQYF
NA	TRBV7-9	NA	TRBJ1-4	TGTGCCAGCAGCTTGCGAGTTTGGGGGGATGAAAAACTGTTTTTT	CASSLRVWGDEKLFF
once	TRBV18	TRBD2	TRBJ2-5	TGTGCCAGCTCACCCCCGGGGTCGGGGGGAGAGACCCAGTACTTC	CASSPPGSGGETQYF
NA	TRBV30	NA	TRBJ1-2	TGTGCCTGGAACAGGGAATATGGCTACACCTTC	CAWNREYGYTF
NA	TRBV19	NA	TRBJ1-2	TGTGCCAGTACCCTCATGACCCGAGGGTTCGATGGCTACACCTTC	CASTLMTRGFDGYTF
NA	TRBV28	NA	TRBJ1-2	TGTGCCAGCAGTTCTCCCTATGGCTACACCTTC	CASSSPYGYTF
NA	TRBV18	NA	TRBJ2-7	TGTGCCAGCTCACACCCTGTGGTTCCCCACGAGCAGTACTTC	CASSHPVVPHEQYF
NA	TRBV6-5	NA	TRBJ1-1	TGTGCCAGCACAGAGGGGAGAAAAGCTTTCTTT	CASTEGRKAFF
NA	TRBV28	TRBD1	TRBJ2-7	TGTGCCAGCAGTTCCGGTTCCGGGACAGGGTTTTACGAGCAGTACTTC	CASSSGSGTGFYEQYF
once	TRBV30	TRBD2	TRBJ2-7	TGTGCCTGGACCCCCCTAGCGGGGGGAATCTACGAGCAGTACTTC	CAWTPLAGGIYEQYF
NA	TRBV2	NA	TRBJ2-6	TGTGCCAGCAGTGCAGGGGGACTCTCTGGGGCCAACGTCCTGACTTTC	CASSAGGLSGANVLTF
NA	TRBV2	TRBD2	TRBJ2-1	TGTGCCAGCACCGGACGGGTGGTAGCGGGGGTGAGCTCCTACAATGAGCAGTTCTTC	CASTGRVVAGVSSYNEQFF
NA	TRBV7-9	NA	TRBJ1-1	TGTGCCAGCAGCTTTACGGGGATCATGAACACTGAAGCTTTCTTT	CASSFTGIMNTEAFF
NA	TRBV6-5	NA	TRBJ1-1	TGTGCCAGCAGTTACGTAGGCAGGGACACTGAAGCTTTCTTT	CASSYVGRDTEAFF
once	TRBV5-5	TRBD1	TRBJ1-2	TGTGCCAGCAGCGCACCGGGACAGGGGAACTATGGCTACACCTTC	CASSAPGQGNYGYTF